This entry lists 4 T cell receptor beta chains sequenced from one sample in a study of T cell responses to AZD1222 COVID-19 vaccine. Some clones are missing from TCRdb's copy, which holds only in-frame ones; the method was immunoSEQ multiplex PCR. The sample carries tens of thousands of clones, 80% recorded once. Sequencing was performed on peripheral blood, taken on day 0 of AZD1222 vaccination. The receptor source for this set is an adult in good health.

This chain joins TRBV19 and TRBJ1-5; tentatively, D is TRBD1 (6 bases). The length of the CDR3 is 17 residues. The V and J ends lost 2 bases and 7 bases respectively, with 21 bases between them. Germline-derived CDR1 and CDR2 are LNHDA and SQIVND (reference sequence). The CDR3 bases are TGTGCCAGTAGTATAATCGGCGTGGGGGCTCAGAGGCAGCCCCAGCATTTT. Translation: CASSIIGVGAQRQPQHF.

V and J are TRBV30 and TRBJ1-1, with no clear D. In germline, CDR1 is GTSNPN, CDR2 SVGIG (reference sequence). The CDR3 contains 12 residues. Trimming cost V 5 bases and J 2 bases, with 9 bases left between them. The CDR3 here is CAWCLDNTEAFF. DNA for the CDR3: TGTGCCTGGTGCCTGGATAACACTGAAGCTTTCTTT.

The chain is built from TRBV28 and TRBJ1-1, with D tentatively TRBD1 (6 bases). V lost 3 bases and J 6 bases, leaving 14 bases between the germline ends. Per germline, CDR1 MDHEN and CDR2 SYDVKM. The CDR3 is 14 residues long. The CDR3 nucleotides read TGTGCCAGCAGTTTTCCCTACCGACAGGCTGAAGCTTTCTTT. Its protein is CASSFPYRQAEAFF.

The chain employs TRBV3-1 (or the pseudogene TRBV3-2) and TRBJ2-5, with 8 bases that match TRBD1. Trimming took 5 bases from V and 10 from J; bases not matched to a gene: 12. The CDR3 length is 14 residues. Looked up from germline, CDR1 is LGHDT and CDR2 is YNNKEL (reference sequence). In nucleotides, the CDR3 is TGTGCCAGCAGCTCCATGGTGACAGGGGTGGACCAGTACTTC. This codes for CASSSMVTGVDQYF.